This T cell receptor beta chain was sequenced during a study of regulatory T cells in long-lasting Graves disease. Study-level background: Antithyroid drug exposure in newly diagnosed Graves' patients had lasted under 3 months.

Sample time point: newly diagnosed GD, antithyroid drugs for less than 3 months. Isolated PBMC RNA provided the starting material for the TCR library. Arm-PCR of CDR3 regions and iRepertoire HTBI primers were used to build TCR beta libraries. How the authors handled the data: Throughout the samples, researchers identified some 57 TRBV and approximately 15 TRBJ segments. TCRdb itself ran the multiplex PCR reads through MiXCR, one entry per CDR3 protein. TCRdb's processing, not the study's, gives the V and J calls here. This sample has 510,000 or so distinct CDR3 sequences; around 12% occur once, and the top ten carry 7.5% to 9%. There are many counts of this clonotype. The junction had 10 bases not matched to a gene; V was cut back by 6 bases and J by 3 bases. Looked up from germline, CDR1 is KGHDR and CDR2 is SFDVKD. The CDR3 totals 15 residues. The same data also contributed to another study, on T cells in Graves' hyperthyroidism and ophthalmopathy. Per that paper: When the TCR CDR3 underwent first-round RT-PCR, the HTBI primer set was used.

The chain recombines TRBV24-1 with TRBJ2-7; 7 positions agree with TRBD1. This clonotype originated in a woman under 40 with Graves disease. Sequences were derived from peripheral blood mononuclear cells (PBMCs), sampled at new diagnosis, from a patient treated with antithyroid drugs. The CDR3 DNA sequence: TGTGCCACCAGTATGGGGGACAGCACGGTCTACGAGCAGTACTTC. It encodes CATSMGDSTVYEQYF.